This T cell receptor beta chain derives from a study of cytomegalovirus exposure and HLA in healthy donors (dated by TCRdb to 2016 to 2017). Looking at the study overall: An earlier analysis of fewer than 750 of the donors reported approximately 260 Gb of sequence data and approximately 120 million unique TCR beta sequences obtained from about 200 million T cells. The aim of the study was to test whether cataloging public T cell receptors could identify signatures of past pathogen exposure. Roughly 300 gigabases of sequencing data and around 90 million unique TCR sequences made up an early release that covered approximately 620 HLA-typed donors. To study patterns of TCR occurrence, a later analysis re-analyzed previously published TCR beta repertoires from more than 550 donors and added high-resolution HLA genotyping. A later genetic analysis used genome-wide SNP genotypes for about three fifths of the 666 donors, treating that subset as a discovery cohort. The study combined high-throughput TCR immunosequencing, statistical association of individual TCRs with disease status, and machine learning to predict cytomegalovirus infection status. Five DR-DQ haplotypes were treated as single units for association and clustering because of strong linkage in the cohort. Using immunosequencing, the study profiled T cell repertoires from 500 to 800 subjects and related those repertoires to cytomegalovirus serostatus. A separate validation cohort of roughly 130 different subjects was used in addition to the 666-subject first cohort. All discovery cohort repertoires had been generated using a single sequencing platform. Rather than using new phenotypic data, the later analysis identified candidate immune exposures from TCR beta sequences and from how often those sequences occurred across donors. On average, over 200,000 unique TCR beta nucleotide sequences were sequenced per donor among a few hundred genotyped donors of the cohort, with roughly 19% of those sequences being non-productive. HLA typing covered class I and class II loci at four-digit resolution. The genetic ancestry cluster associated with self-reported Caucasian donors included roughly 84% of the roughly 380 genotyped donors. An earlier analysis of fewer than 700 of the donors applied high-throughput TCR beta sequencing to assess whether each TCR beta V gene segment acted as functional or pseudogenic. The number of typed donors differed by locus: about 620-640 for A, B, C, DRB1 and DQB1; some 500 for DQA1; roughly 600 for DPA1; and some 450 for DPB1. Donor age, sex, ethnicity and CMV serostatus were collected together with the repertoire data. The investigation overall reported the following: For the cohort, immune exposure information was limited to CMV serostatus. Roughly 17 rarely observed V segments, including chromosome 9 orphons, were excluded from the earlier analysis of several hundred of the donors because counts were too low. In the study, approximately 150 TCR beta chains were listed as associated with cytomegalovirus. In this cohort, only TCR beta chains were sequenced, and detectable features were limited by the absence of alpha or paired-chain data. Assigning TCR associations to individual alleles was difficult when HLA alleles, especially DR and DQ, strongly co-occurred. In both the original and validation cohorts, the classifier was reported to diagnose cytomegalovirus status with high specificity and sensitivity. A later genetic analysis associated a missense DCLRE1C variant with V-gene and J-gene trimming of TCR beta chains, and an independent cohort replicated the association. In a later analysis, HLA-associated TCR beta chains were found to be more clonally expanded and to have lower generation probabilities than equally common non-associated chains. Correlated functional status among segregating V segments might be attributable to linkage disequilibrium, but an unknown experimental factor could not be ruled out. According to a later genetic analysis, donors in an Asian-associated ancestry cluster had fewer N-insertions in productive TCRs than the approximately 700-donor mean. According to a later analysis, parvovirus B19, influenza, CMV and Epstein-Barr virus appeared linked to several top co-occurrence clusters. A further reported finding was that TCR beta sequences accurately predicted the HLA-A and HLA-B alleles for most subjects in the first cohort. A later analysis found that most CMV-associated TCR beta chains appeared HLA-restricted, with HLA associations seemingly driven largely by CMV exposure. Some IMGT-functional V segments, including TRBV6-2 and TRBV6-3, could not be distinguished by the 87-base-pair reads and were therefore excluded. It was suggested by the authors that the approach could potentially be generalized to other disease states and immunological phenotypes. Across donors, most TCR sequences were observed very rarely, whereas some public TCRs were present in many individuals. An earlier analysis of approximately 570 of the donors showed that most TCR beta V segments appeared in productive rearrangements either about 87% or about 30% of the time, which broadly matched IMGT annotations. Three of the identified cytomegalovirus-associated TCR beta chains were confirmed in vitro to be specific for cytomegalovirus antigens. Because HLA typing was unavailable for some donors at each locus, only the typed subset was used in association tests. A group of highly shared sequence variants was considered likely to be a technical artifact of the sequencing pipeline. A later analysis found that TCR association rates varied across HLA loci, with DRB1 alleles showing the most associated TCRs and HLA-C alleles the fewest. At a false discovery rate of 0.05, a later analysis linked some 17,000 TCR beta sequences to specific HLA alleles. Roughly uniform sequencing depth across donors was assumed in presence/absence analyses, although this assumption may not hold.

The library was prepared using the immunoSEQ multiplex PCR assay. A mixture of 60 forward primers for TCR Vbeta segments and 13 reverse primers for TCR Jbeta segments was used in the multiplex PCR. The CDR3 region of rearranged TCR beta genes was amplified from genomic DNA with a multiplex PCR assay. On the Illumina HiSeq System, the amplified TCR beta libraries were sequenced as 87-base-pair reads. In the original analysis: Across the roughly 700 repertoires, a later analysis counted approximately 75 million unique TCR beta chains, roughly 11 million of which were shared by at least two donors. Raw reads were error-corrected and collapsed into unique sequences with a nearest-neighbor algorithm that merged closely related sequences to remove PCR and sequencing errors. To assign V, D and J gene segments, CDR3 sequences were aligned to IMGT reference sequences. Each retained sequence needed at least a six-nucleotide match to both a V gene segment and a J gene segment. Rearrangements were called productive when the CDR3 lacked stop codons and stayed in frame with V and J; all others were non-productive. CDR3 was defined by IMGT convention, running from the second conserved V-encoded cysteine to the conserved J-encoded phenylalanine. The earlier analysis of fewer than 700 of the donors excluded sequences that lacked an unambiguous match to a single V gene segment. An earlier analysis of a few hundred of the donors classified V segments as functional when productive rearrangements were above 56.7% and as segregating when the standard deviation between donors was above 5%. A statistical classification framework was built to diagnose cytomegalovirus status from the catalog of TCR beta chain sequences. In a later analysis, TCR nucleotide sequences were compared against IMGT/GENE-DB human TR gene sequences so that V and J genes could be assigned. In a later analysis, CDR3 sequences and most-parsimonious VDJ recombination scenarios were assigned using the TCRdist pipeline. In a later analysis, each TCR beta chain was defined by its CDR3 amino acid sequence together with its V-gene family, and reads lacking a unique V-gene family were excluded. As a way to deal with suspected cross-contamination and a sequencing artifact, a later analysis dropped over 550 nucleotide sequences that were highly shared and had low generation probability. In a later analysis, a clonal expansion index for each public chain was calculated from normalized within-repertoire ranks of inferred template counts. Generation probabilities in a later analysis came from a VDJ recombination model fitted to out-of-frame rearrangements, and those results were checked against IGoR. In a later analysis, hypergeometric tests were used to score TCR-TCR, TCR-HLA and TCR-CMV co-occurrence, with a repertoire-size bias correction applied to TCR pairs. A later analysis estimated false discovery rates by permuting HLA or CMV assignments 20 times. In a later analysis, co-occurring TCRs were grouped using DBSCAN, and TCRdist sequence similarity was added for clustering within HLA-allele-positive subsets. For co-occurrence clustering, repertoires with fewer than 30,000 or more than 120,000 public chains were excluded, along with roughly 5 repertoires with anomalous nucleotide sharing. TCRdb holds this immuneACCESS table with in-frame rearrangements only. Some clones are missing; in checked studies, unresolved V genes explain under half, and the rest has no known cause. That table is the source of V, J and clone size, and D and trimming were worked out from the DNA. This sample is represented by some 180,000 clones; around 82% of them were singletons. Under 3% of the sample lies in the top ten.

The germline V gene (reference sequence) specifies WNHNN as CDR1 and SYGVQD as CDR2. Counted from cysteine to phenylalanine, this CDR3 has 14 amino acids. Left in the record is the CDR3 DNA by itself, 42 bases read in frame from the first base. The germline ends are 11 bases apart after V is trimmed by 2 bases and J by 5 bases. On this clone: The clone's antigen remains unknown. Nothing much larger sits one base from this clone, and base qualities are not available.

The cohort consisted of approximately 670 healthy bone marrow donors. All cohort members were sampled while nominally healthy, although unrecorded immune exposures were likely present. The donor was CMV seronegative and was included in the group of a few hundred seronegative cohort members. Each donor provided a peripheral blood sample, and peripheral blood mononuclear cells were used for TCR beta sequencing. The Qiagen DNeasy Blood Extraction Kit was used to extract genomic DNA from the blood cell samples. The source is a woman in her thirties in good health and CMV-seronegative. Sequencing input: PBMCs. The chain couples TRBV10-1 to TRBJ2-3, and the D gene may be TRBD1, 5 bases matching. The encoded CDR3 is CASSEMGREDTQYF. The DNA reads TGCGCCAGCAGTGAGATGGGGCGTGAAGATACGCAGTATTTT.